These 27 T cell receptor beta chains were sequenced from one sample in a study of T cells in Graves' hyperthyroidism and ophthalmopathy. Using RNA transcripts as the source, TCR beta CDR3 regions were amplified. In the first-round RT-PCR of the TCR CDR3, the HTBI primer set was used. TCRdb reprocessed the multiplex PCR reads via MiXCR and lists one record per CDR3 protein. Found here are about 530,000 distinct CDR3 sequences, approximately 17% of them singletons; the top ten hold approximately 15%. Sequencing was carried out using blood. These receptors originate from a woman younger than 30 with Graves' ophthalmopathy.

The chain carries TRBV12-3 or TRBV12-4 and TRBJ1-6; D not certain. The CDR3 consists of 15 residues. Trimming removed 4 bases at V and 4 bases at J, with 11 bases between. This chain's CDR3 is CASSSPTGYNSPLHF. For the CDR3, the DNA is TGTGCCAGCAGTTCTCCGACGGGTTATAATTCACCCCTCCACTTT.

This clonotype was seen ten or more times. V and J are TRBV5-1 and TRBJ1-2, with D uncertain. CDR1 SGHRS and CDR2 YFSETQ come from the germline V gene. The CDR3 is 14 amino acids. The V gene lost 4 bases and the J gene lost 1 base, with 11 bases spanning the gap. Here the CDR3 DNA reads TGCGCCAGCAGCCAGGACCACTTTAACTATGGCTACACCTTC. Amino acid sequence: CASSQDHFNYGYTF.

The sample holds a few counts of this clonotype. The chain employs TRBV7-9 and TRBJ1-1, with unresolved D. Trimming removed 5 bases from V and 2 bases from J, with 15 bases in between. From germline, CDR1 is SEHNR and CDR2 FQNEAQ (reference sequence). The CDR3 runs to 15 residues. CDR3 region: CASSARARGNTEAFF. As DNA, the CDR3 is TGTGCCAGCAGCGCTCGGGCCCGCGGAAACACTGAAGCTTTCTTT.

This clonotype was counted ten times or more. The V and J genes are TRBV5-1 and TRBJ2-1, with D uncertain. Deletions cut 3 bases from V and 9 bases from J, with 10 bases between. Germline V gene data show CDR1 as SGHRS and CDR2 as YFSETQ. The CDR3 extends over 12 amino acids. For the CDR3, the DNA is TGCGCCAGCAGCTATTCACCCCTTGAGCAGTTCTTC. Its translation is CASSYSPLEQFF.

The rearrangement links TRBV28 to TRBJ2-1; D might be TRBD1 (5 bases). Germline V gene sequence: CDR1 MDHEN, CDR2 SYDVKM. V was clipped by 6 bases and J by 4 bases, with 10 bases between them. CDR3 size: 13 residues. Here the CDR3 reads CASRAQVYNEQFF. The CDR3 DNA reads as TGTGCCAGCAGGGCACAGGTTTACAATGAGCAGTTCTTC.

This clonotype was found a few times. This chain connects TRBV13 to TRBJ2-5; D is perhaps TRBD2 (5 bases). The CDR3 is 12 residues long. V was pared by 3 bases and J by 4 bases, with 6 bases between. Per germline, CDR1 PRHDT and CDR2 FYEKMQ (reference sequence). The CDR3 DNA is TGTGCCAGCAGCTTGAGGGTAGAGACCCAGTACTTC. Its protein is CASSLRVETQYF.

This clonotype was detected only a few times. The V call is TRBV7-2, the J call TRBJ2-4, with TRBD2 matching 9 bases. CDR1 and CDR2 (germline): SGHTA, FQGNSA. The CDR3 spans 16 residues. V lost 1 base to trimming and J lost 2 bases; unmatched junction nucleotides: 3. The CDR3 DNA sequence: TGTGCCAGCAGCTTAGAACTAGCGGGTTCCAAAAACATTCAGTACTTC. It codes for CASSLELAGSKNIQYF.

This clonotype occurred a few times. At one boundary the junction diverges from the germline segment, which might be a read error. J is TRBJ2-5 and V is TRBV6-5, with a possible D match to TRBD1 (5 bases). Germline CDR1 and CDR2: MNHEY and SVGAGI. CDR3 size: 16 residues. This CDR3 is CASSYSHRRKQETHYF. In DNA, the CDR3 is TGTGCCAGCAGTTACTCCCACAGGCGGAAACAAGAGACCCATTACTTC.

The rearrangement uses TRBV30 and TRBJ2-3, with 12 bases lining up with TRBD2. V dropped 8 bases and J dropped 1; count of bases not matched to a gene: 7. Germline assignment: CDR1 GTSNPN and CDR2 SVGIG (reference sequence). The CDR3 spans 15 residues. This chain's CDR3 is CAREASGGGTDTQYF. The CDR3 DNA reads as TGTGCCCGTGAAGCTAGCGGGGGGGGCACAGATACGCAGTATTTT.

Regarding this clonotype: One junction end disagrees with the germline gene, perhaps due to a read error. The chain links TRBV12-5 to TRBJ2-5; the match to TRBD1 covers 7 bases. The CDR3 is 14 residues long. The germline gives CDR1 LGHNT, CDR2 FRNRAP. The CDR3 nucleotides are TGTGCTAGTGGGGCGACAGGGCCACAAGAGACCCAGCACTTC. Translated: CASGATGPQETQHF.

This clonotype was observed at least ten times. V is TRBV20-1 and J is TRBJ1-1; D is ambiguous. Trimming shortened V by 0 bases and J by 5 bases, and 4 bases separated the two germline ends. Germline V lookup: CDR1 DFQATT, CDR2 SNEGSKA (reference sequence). This CDR3 comprises 11 residues. The CDR3 sequence is CSARDPTEAFF. DNA of the CDR3: TGCAGTGCTAGAGACCCTACTGAAGCTTTCTTT.

This clonotype was counted many times. This chain links TRBV30 with TRBJ2-1, with TRBD1 matching 8 bases. V was pared by 0 bases and J by 9 bases, with 1 base of the junction left unmatched. The CDR3 covers 12 residues. The germline CDR1 and CDR2 sequences are GTSNPN and SVGIG (reference sequence). CDR3 bases: TGTGCCTGGAGTGTTCAGGGGGCTGAGCAGTTCTTC. Amino acids: CAWSVQGAEQFF. Full variable domain (rest looked up from reference TRBV30 and TRBJ2-1): SQTIHQWPATLVQPVGSPLSLECTVEGTSNPNLYWYRQAAGRGLQLLFYSVGIGQISSEVPQNLSASRPQDRQFILSSKKLLLSDSGFYLCAWSVQGAEQFFGPGTRLTVL.

The rearrangement links TRBV14 to TRBJ2-7; 8 positions agree with TRBD2. Germline lookup yields CDR1 SGHDN and CDR2 FVKESK. V gave up 4 bases and J gave up 4 bases; unmatched junction bases: 12. This CDR3 has 16 amino acids. DNA of the CDR3: TGTGCCAGCAGCCCCCACCCTAGCGGGCAGATTTACGAGCAGTACTTC. Translation gives CASSPHPSGQIYEQYF.

The chain couples TRBV15 to TRBJ2-7; tentative D call: TRBD1 (6 bases). The CDR3 spans 14 residues. Germline V gene sequence: CDR1 LNHNV, CDR2 YYDKDF (reference sequence). The ends were cut back, 1 base at V and 0 bases at J, with 7 bases in the middle. The CDR3 DNA reads TGTGCCACCAGCAGAGGCAGGGGCTCCTACGAGCAGTACTTC. Amino acid sequence: CATSRGRGSYEQYF.

In this sample, this clonotype turned up many times. This sequence joins TRBV6-1 and TRBJ2-1, with TRBD2 identical over 8 bases. The CDR3 extends over 14 amino acids. Trimming took 6 bases from V and 8 from J; bases not matched to a gene: 9. Per the germline V gene, CDR1 is MNHNS and CDR2 is SASEGT. CDR3 residues: CASREPGLGDEQFF. The DNA for the CDR3 is TGTGCCAGCAGGGAACCGGGACTAGGCGATGAGCAGTTCTTC.

This clonotype was detected many times. This rearrangement joins TRBV2 to TRBJ1-1, with 10 bases lining up with TRBD1. The CDR3 is made up of 13 amino acids. The junction had 0 bases not matched to a gene; V was cut back by 4 bases and J by 4 bases. Germline lookup yields CDR1 SNHLY and CDR2 FYNNEI. The CDR3 DNA reads TGTGCCAGCAGTGGGGACAGGGGCACTGAAGCTTTCTTT. Translated, it gives CASSGDRGTEAFF.

On this clonotype: A single base separates this from a much larger clone, so it may be a read error. The chain uses TRBV11-2 and TRBJ2-5; TRBD1 matches at 11 bases. Per germline, CDR1 SGHAT and CDR2 FQNNGV. The CDR3 extends over 18 amino acids. V was clipped by 3 bases and J by 5 bases; unmatched bases: 14. The CDR3 sequence is CASSFHRDRGENQETQYF. CDR3 DNA: TGTGCCAGCAGCTTTCACCGGGACAGGGGGGAGAATCAGGAGACCCAGTACTTC.

This clonotype turned up a few times. The chain carries TRBV14 and TRBJ2-5, with 9 bases lining up with TRBD2. The V and J ends lost 0 bases and 5 bases, in that order; junction bases with no gene match: 10. Per germline, CDR1 SGHDN and CDR2 FVKESK. The CDR3 sequence is 17 residues long. Here the CDR3 reads CASSQDQPIAGGETQYF. The CDR3, as DNA: TGTGCCAGCAGCCAAGATCAACCCATCGCGGGGGGGGAGACCCAGTACTTC.

This clonotype has more than one count but fewer than ten. The rearrangement joins TRBV11-2 to TRBJ2-1; D perhaps matches TRBD2 (5 bases). The V end lost 7 bases, the J end lost 4 bases, and 17 bases lay between the germline ends. Looked up from germline, CDR1 is SGHAT and CDR2 is FQNNGV. The CDR3 loop spans 15 amino acids. The CDR3 protein is CASTFGEILYNEQFF. In DNA, the CDR3 is TGTGCCAGCACCTTCGGGGAGATCCTATACAATGAGCAGTTCTTC.

This clonotype was seen ten or more times. This chain joins TRBV27 and TRBJ1-1; unclear D gene. Germline V gene sequence: CDR1 MNHEY, CDR2 SMNVEV (reference sequence). The V end lost 0 bases, the J end lost 0 bases, and 5 bases lay between the germline ends. This CDR3 has 14 amino acids. The CDR3 nucleotides read TGTGCCAGCAGTTTATCCGCCATGAACACTGAAGCTTTCTTT. Protein product: CASSLSAMNTEAFF.

This clonotype was seen repeatedly, ten times or more. This chain joins TRBV11-2 and TRBJ1-1; D is ambiguous. The CDR3 sequence is 11 residues long. From germline, CDR1 is SGHAT and CDR2 FQNNGV. With 5 bases removed from V and 3 bases from J, the gap between germline ends came to 4 bases. This CDR3 reads CASSPHTEAFF. CDR3 in DNA: TGTGCCAGCAGCCCGCACACTGAAGCTTTCTTT.

This clonotype has more than one count but fewer than ten. The V gene is TRBV19, the J gene TRBJ1-1; D is possibly TRBD1 (6 bases). CDR1 is LNHDA and CDR2 is SQIVND in the germline V gene (reference sequence). CDR3 length: 15 residues. Trimming pared 0 bases from V and 5 bases from J, leaving 13 bases between. The CDR3 DNA reads as TGTGCCAGTAGTATAGACTTCGGGGGCAATACTGAAGCTTTCTTT. The encoded protein is CASSIDFGGNTEAFF.

Of note for this clonotype: A much larger clone is a single base away; this may be a read error. V and J are TRBV27 and TRBJ1-4, with TRBD1 identical over 8 bases. This CDR3 has 15 amino acids. Germline CDR1 and CDR2: MNHEY and SMNVEV (reference sequence). The CDR3 nucleotides are TGTGCCAACAGTTTGATATCCGGGACAGGTGAAAAACTGTTTTTT. Its protein product is CANSLISGTGEKLFF.

This clonotype was found many times. The chain joins TRBV7-9 to TRBJ1-2; D is undetermined. V was pared by 0 bases and J by 5 bases, with 10 bases between. The CDR3 covers 14 residues. Germline loops: CDR1 SEHNR, CDR2 FQNEAQ (reference sequence). CDR3 DNA sequence: TGTGCCAGCAGCTTAGCCGGCAGTGAGTATGGCTACACCTTC. Its translation is CASSLAGSEYGYTF.

This clonotype has at least ten counts. The chain is built from TRBV2 and TRBJ2-1; unclear D gene. Germline V gene sequence: CDR1 SNHLY, CDR2 FYNNEI. With 5 bases removed from V and 10 bases from J, the gap between germline ends came to 21 bases. CDR3 length equals 15 residues. Written as DNA, the CDR3 is TGTGCCAGCAGTAAATGGTCAGGCAGCCCTGAAGAGCAGTTCTTC. Translated: CASSKWSGSPEEQFF.

This clonotype was counted at least ten times. The chain links TRBV28 to TRBJ2-3; 11 nucleotides agree with TRBD2. The length of the CDR3 is 17 residues. The J segment lost 2 bases and the V segment lost 5 bases, leaving 9 bases of the junction unmatched. Germline loops: CDR1 MDHEN, CDR2 SYDVKM. The CDR3 reads CASSPLLAGGVTDTQYF. CDR3 DNA sequence: TGTGCCAGCAGTCCCCTCTTAGCGGGGGGGGTCACAGATACGCAGTATTTT.

Regarding this clonotype: A much larger clone differs by one base, so this may be a read error. V is TRBV6-1 and J is TRBJ2-3; 12 nucleotides agree with TRBD2. The CDR3 is 20 amino acids. J lost 0 bases, V lost 5 bases, and 15 bases had no gene match. CDR1 MNHNS and CDR2 SASEGT come from the germline V gene. Here the CDR3 DNA reads TGTGCCAGCAGTCGCAAGGCCCTAGCGGGGGGGGGCACTAGCACAGATACGCAGTATTTT. Protein sequence: CASSRKALAGGGTSTDTQYF.